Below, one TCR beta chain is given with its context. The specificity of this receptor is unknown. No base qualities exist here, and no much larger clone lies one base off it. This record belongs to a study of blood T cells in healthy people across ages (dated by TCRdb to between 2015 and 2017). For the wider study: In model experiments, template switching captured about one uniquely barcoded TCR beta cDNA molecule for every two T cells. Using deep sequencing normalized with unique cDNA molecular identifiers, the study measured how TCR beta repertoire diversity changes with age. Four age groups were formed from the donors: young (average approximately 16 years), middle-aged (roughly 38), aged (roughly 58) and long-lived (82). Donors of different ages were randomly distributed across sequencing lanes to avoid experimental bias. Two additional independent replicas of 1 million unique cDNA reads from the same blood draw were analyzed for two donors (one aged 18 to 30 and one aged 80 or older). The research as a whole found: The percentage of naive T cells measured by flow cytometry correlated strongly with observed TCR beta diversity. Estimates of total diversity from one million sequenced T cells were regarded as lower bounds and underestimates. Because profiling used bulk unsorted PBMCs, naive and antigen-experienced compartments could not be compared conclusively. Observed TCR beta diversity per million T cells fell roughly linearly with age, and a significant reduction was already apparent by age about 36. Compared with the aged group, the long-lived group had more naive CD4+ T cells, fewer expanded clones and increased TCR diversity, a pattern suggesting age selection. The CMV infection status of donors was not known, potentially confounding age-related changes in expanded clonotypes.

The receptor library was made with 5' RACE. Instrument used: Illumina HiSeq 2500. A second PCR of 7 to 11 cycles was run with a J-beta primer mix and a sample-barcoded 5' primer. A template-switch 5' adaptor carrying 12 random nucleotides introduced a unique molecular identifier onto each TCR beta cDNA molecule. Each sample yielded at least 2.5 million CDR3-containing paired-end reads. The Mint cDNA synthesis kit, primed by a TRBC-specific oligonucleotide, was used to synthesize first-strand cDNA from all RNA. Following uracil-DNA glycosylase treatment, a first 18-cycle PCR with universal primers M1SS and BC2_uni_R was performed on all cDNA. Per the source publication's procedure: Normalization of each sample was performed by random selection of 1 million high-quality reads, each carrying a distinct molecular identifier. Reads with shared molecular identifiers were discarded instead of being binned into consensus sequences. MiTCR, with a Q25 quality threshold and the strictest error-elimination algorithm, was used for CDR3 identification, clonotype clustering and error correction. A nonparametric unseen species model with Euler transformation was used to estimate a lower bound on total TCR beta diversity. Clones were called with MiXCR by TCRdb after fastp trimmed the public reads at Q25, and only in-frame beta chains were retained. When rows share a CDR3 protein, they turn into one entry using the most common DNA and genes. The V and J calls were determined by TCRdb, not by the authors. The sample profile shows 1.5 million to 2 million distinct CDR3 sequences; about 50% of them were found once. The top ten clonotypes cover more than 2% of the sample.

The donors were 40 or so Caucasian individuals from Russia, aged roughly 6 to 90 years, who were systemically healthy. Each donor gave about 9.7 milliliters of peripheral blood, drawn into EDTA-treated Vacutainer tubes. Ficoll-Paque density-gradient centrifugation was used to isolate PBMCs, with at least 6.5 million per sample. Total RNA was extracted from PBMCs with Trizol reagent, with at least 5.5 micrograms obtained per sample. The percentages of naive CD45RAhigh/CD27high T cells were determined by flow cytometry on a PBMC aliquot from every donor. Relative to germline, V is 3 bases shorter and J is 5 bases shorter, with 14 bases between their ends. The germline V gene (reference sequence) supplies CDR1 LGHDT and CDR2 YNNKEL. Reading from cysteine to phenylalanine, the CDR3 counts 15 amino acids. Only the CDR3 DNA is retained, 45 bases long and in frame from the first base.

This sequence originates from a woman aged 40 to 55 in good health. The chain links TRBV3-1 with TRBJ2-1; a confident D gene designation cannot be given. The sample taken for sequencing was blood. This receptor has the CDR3 CASSHYLSLDNEQFF. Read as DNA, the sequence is TGTGCCAGCAGCCATTACCTTTCTCTGGACAATGAGCAGTTCTTC.